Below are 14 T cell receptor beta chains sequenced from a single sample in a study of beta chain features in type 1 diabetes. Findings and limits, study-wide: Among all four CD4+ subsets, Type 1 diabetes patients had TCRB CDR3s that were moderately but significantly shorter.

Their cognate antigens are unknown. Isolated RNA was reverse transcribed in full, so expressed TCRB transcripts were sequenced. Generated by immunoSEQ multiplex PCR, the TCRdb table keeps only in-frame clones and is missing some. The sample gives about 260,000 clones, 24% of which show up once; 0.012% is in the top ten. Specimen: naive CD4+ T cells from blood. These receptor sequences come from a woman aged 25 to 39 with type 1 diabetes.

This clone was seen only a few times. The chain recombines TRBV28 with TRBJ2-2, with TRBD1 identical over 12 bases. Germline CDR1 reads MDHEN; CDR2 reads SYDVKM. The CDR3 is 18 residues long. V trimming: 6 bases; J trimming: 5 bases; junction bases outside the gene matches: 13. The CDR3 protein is CASRLPPGQGARTGELFF. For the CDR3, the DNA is TGTGCCAGCAGATTGCCTCCGGGACAGGGGGCGCGAACCGGGGAGCTGTTTTTT.

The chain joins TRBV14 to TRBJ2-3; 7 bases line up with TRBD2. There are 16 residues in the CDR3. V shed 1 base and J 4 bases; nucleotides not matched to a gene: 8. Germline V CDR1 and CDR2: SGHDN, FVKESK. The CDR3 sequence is CASSQGKAGFADTQYF. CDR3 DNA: TGTGCCAGCAGCCAAGGAAAAGCGGGGTTCGCAGATACGCAGTATTTT.

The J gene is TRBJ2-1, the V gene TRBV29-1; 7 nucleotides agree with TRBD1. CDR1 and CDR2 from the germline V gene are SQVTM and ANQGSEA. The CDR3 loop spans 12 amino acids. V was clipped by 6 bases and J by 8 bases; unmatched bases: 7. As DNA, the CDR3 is TGCAGCGTAGACAGGGTCGTGGATGAGCAGTTCTTC. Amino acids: CSVDRVVDEQFF.

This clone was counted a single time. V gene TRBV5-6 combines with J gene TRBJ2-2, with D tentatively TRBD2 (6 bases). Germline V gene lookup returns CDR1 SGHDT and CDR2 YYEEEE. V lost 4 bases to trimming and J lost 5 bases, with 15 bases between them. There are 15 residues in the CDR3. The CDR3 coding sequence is TGTGCCAGCAGCCTCCGGACTGGAGGGACCGGGGAGCTGTTTTTT. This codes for CASSLRTGGTGELFF. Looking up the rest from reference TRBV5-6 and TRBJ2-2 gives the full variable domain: DAGVTQSPTHLIKTRGQQVTLRCSPKSGHDTVSWYQQALGQGPQFIFQYYEEEERQRGNFPDRFSGHQFPNYSSELNVNALLLGDSALYLCASSLRTGGTGELFFGEGSRLTVL.

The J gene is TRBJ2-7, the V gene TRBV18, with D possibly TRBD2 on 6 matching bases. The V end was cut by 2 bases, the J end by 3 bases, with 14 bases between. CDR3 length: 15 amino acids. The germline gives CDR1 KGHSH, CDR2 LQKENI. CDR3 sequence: CASSPTPGEFYEQYF. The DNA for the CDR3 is TGTGCCAGCTCACCAACACCGGGAGAGTTCTACGAGCAGTACTTC.

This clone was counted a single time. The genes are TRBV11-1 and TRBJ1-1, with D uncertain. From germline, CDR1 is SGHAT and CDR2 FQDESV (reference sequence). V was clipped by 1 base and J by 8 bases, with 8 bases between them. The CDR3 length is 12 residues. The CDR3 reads CASSLEAGEAFF. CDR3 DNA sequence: TGTGCCAGCAGCTTAGAAGCGGGAGAAGCTTTCTTT.

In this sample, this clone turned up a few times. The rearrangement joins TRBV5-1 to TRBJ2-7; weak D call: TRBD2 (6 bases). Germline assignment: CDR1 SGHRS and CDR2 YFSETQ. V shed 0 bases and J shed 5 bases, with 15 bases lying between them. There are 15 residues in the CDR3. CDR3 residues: CASSLGAGRSDEQYF. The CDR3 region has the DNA TGCGCCAGCAGCTTGGGGGCAGGGAGGTCAGACGAGCAGTACTTC.

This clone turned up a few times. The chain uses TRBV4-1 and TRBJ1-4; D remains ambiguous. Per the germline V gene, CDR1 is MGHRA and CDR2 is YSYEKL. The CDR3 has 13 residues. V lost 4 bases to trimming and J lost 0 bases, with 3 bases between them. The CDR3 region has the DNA TGCGCCAGCAGCCTCACAACTAATGAAAAACTGTTTTTT. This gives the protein CASSLTTNEKLFF.

The CDR3 DNA reads TGCGCCAGCAGCCAAGAAGGGACAGGGTCTGGAAACACCATATATTTT. As protein: CASSQEGTGSGNTIYF. V usage is TRBV4-1 and J usage is TRBJ1-3; 9 positions agree with TRBD1. Germline V gene lookup returns CDR1 MGHRA and CDR2 YSYEKL. CDR3 length: 16 residues. After removal of 0 bases from V and 1 base from J, the junction contained 1 base not matched to a gene.

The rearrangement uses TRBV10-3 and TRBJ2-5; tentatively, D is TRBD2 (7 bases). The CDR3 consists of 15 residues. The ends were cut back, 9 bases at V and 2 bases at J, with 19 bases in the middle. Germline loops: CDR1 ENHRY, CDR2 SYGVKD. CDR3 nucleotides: TGTGCCATACGGGGGGAGCGGGACATACAAGAGACCCAGTACTTC. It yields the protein CAIRGERDIQETQYF.

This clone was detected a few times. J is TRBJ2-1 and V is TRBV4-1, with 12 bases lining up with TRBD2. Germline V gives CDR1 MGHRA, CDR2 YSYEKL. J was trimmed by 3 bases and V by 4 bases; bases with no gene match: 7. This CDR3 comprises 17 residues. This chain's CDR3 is CASSRSLAGGRYNEQFF. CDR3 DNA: TGCGCCAGCAGCCGATCACTAGCGGGAGGACGCTACAATGAGCAGTTCTTC.

CDR3 bases: TGCAGCGTTGTGGCCGGGACAGGAAGCTATGGCTACACCTTC. Translating gives CSVVAGTGSYGYTF. The V call is TRBV29-1, the J call TRBJ1-2, with 8 bases lining up with TRBD1. CDR3 size: 14 residues. With V trimmed by 4 bases and J by 4 bases, 8 bases remained unmatched. Germline V gene data show CDR1 as SQVTM and CDR2 as ANQGSEA.

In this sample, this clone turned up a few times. This CDR3 is CASSQGDVPGPQGILGQETQYF. In nucleotides, the CDR3 is TGCGCCAGCAGTCAAGGAGACGTTCCGGGACCACAGGGCATATTGGGCCAAGAGACCCAGTACTTC. This chain uses TRBV23-1 with TRBJ2-5; the D gene is possibly TRBD1 (6 bases). TRBV23-1 is annotated as an ORF whose role is uncertain. Trimming cost V 2 bases and J 1 base, with 32 bases left between them. The CDR3 has 22 residues.

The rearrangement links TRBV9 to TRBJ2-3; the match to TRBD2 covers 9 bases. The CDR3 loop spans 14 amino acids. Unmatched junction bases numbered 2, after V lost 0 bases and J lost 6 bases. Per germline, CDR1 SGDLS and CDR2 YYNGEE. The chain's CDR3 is CASSVELAGDTQYF. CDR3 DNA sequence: TGTGCCAGCAGCGTAGAGCTAGCGGGGGATACGCAGTATTTT.